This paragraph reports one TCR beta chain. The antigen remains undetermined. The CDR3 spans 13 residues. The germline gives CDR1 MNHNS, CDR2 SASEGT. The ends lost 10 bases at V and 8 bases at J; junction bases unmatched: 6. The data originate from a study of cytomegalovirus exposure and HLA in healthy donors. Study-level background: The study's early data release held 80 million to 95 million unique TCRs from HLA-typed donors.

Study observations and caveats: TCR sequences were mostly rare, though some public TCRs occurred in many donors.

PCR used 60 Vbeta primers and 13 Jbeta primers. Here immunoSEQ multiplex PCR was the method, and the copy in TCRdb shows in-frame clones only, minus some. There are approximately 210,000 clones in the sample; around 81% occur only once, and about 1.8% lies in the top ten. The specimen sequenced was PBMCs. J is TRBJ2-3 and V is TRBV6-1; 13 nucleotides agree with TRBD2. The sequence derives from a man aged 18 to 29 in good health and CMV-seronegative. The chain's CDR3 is CATPGLAGITQYF. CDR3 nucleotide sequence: TGTGCCACCCCGGGACTAGCGGGGATTACGCAGTATTTT.